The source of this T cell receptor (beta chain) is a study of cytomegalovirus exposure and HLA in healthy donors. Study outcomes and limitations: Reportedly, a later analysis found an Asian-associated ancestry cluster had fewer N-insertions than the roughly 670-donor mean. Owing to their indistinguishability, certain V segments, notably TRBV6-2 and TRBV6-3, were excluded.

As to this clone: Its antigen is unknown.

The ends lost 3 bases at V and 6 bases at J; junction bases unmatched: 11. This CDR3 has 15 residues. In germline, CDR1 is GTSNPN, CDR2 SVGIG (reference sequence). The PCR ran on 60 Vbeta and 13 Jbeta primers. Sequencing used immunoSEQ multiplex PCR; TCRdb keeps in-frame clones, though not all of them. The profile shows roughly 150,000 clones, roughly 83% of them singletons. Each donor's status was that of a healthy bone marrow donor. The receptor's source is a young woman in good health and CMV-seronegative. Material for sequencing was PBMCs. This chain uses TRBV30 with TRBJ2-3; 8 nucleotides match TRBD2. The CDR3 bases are TGTGCCTGGAGCCTCGGGACTAGTCCTCGCGATACGCAGTATTTT. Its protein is CAWSLGTSPRDTQYF.